This TCR beta chain stems from a study of control samples from healthy donors and cancer patients. This CDR3 has 19 residues. Germline loops: CDR1 GTSNPN, CDR2 SVGIG (reference sequence). V lost 1 base, J lost 0 bases, and 10 bases stayed unmatched. Assay: immunoSEQ multiplex PCR; the TCRdb copy retains only in-frame clones and omits some. The repertoire holds over 100,000 clones, with about 89% as singletons. The origin of this receptor is a woman in her forties or fifties in good health. Sequencing was done on a sample of blood. The gene calls are TRBV30 and TRBJ2-1; 12 nucleotides agree with TRBD2. DNA for the CDR3: TGTGCCTGGAGTGGACTAGCGGGAGCCAATTTAGGCTCCTACAATGAGCAGTTCTTC. Protein product: CAWSGLAGANLGSYNEQFF.